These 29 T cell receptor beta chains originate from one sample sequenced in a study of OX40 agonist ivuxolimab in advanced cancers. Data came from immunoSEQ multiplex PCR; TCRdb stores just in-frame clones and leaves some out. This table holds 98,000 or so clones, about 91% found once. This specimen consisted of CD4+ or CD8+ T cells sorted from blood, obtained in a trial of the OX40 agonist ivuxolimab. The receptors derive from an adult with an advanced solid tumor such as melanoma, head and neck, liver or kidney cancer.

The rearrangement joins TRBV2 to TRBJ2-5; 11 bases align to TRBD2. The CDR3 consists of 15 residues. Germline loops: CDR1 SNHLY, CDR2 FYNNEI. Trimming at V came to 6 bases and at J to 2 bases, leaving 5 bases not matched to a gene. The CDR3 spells CASRDGTSGQETQYF. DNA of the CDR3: TGTGCCAGCAGAGACGGGACTAGCGGACAAGAGACCCAGTACTTC. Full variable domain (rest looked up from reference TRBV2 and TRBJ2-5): EPEVTQTPSHQVTQMGQEVILRCVPISNHLYFYWYRQILGQKVEFLVSFYNNEISEKSEIFDDQFSVERPDGSNFTLKIRSTKLEDSAMYFCASRDGTSGQETQYFGPGTRLLVL.

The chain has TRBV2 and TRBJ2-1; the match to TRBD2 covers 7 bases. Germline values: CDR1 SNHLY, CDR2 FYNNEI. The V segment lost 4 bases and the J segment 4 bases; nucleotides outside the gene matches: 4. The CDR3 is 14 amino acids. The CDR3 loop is CASSVGGRYNEQFF. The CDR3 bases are TGTGCCAGCAGTGTCGGCGGGAGATACAATGAGCAGTTCTTC.

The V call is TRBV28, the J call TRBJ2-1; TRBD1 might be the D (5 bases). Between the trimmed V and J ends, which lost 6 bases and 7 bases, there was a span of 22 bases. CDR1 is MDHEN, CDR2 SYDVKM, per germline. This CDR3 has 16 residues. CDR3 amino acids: CASSPEAGRTWNEQFF. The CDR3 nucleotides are TGTGCCAGCAGCCCAGAGGCAGGGCGGACGTGGAATGAGCAGTTCTTC. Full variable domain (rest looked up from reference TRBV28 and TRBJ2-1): DVKVTQSSRYLVKRTGEKVFLECVQDMDHENMFWYRQDPGLGLRLIYFSYDVKMKEKGDIPEGYSVSREKKERFSLILESASTNQTSMYLCASSPEAGRTWNEQFFGPGTRLTVL.

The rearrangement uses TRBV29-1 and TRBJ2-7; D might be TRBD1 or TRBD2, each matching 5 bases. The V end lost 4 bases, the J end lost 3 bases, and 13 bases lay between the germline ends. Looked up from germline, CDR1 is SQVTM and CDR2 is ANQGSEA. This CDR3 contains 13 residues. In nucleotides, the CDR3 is TGCAGCGTTGGAGGGACGGGTAACTACGAGCAGTACTTC. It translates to CSVGGTGNYEQYF.

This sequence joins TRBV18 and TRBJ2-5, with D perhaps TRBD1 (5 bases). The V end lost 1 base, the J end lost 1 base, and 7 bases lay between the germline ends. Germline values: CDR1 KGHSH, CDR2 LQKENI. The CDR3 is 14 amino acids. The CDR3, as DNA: TGTGCCAGCTCACCACAGACAGCCCAAGAGACCCAGTACTTC. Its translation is CASSPQTAQETQYF.

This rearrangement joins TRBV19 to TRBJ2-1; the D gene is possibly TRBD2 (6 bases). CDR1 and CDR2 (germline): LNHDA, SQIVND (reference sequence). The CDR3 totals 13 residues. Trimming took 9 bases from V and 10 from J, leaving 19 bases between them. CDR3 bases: TGTGCCAGCGGGGGACTCTTCATGGAAGAGCAGTTCTTC. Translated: CASGGLFMEEQFF. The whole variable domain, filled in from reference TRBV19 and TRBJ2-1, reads DGGITQSPKYLFRKEGQNVTLSCEQNLNHDAMYWYRQDPGQGLRLIYYSQIVNDFQKGDIAEGYSVSREKKESFPLTVTSAQKNPTAFYLCASGGLFMEEQFFGPGTRLTVL.

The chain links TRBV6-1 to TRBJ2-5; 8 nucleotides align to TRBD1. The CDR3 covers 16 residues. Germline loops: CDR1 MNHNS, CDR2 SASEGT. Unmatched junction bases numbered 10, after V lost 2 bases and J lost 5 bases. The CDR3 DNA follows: TGTGCCAGCAGTGAACGAGCAGGGGGCATGACGGAGACCCAGTACTTC. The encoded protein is CASSERAGGMTETQYF.

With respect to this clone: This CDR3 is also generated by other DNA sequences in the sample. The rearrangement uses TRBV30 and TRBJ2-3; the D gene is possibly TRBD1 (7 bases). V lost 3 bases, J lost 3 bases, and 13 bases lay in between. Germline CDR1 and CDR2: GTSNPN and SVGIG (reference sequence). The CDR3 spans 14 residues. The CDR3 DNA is TGTGCCTGGAGCGTGGGGGGACAGACAGATACGCAGTATTTT. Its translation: CAWSVGGQTDTQYF.

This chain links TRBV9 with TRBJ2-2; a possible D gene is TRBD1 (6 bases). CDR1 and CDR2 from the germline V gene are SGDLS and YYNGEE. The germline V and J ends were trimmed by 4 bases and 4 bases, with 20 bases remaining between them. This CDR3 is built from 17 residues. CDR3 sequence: CASSPYPAGAGTGELFF. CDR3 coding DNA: TGTGCCAGCAGCCCGTACCCCGCAGGGGCGGGCACCGGGGAGCTGTTTTTT.

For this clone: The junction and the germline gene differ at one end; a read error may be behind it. The CDR3 reads CATSRRGGTDTQYF. For the CDR3, the DNA is TGCGCCACCAGCCGCAGGGGAGGAACAGATACGCAGTATTTT. V gene TRBV5-1 combines with J gene TRBJ2-3; the D gene could be TRBD1 or TRBD2 (6 bases each). Germline V gives CDR1 SGHRS, CDR2 YFSETQ. CDR3 size: 14 residues. The whole variable domain, filled in from reference TRBV5-1 and TRBJ2-3, reads KAGVTQTPRYLIKTRGQQVTLSCSPISGHRSVSWYQQTPGQGLQFLFEYFSETQRNKGNFPGRFSGRQFSNSRSEMNVSTLELGDSALYLCATSRRGGTDTQYFGPGTRLTVL.

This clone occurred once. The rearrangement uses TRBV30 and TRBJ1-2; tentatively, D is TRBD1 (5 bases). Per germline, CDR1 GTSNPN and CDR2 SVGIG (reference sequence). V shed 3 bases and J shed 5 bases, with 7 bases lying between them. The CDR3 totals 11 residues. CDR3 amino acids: CAWRGLYGYTF. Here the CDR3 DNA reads TGTGCCTGGAGGGGGCTTTATGGCTACACCTTC.

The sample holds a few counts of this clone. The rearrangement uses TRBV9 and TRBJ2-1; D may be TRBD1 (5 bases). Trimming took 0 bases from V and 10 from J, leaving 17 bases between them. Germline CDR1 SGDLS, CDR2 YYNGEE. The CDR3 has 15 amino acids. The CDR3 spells CASSVEGIAGSEQFF. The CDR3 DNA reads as TGTGCCAGCAGCGTAGAGGGGATCGCCGGCAGCGAGCAGTTCTTC.

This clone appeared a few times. The CDR3 region is CASSETGGLKAFF. The CDR3 coding sequence is TGCGCCAGCAGTGAAACCGGGGGACTGAAAGCTTTCTTT. The chain combines TRBV10-1 with TRBJ1-1; perhaps TRBD1 as D (5 bases). Trimming removed 3 bases at V and 9 bases at J, with 14 bases between. From germline, CDR1 is WNHNN and CDR2 SYGVQD (reference sequence). CDR3 length equals 13 residues.

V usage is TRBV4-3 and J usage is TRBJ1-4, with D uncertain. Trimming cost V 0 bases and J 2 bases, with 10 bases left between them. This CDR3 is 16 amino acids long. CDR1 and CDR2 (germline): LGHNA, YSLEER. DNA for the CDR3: TGCGCCAGCAGCCAAGAACCGGGCCCCACTAATGAAAAACTGTTTTTT. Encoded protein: CASSQEPGPTNEKLFF.

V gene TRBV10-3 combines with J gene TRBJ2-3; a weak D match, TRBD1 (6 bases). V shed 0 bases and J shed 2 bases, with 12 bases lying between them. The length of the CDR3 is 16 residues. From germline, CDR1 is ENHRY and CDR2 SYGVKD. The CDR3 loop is CAISESGRGNTDTQYF. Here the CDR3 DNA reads TGTGCCATCAGTGAGTCTGGCAGGGGTAACACAGATACGCAGTATTTT.

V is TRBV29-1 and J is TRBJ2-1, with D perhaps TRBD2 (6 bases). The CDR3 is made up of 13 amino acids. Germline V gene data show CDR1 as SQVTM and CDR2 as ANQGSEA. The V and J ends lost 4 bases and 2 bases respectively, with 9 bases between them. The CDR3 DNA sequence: TGCAGCGTTGGACGGGAGCCCTACAATGAGCAGTTCTTC. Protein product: CSVGREPYNEQFF.

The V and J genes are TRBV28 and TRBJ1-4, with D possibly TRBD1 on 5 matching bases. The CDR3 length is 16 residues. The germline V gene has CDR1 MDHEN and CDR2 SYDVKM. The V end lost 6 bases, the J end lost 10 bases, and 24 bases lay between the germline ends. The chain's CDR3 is CASRSGGGAKTGKLFF. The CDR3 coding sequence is TGTGCCAGCAGATCGGGGGGTGGGGCAAAGACGGGAAAACTGTTTTTT.

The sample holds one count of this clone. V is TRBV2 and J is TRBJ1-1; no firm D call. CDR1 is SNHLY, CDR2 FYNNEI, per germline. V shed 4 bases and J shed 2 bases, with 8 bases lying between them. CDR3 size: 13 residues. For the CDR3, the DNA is TGTGCCAGCAGTGCGGACGTAAACACTGAAGCTTTCTTT. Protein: CASSADVNTEAFF. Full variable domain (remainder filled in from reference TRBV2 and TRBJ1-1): EPEVTQTPSHQVTQMGQEVILRCVPISNHLYFYWYRQILGQKVEFLVSFYNNEISEKSEIFDDQFSVERPDGSNFTLKIRSTKLEDSAMYFCASSADVNTEAFFGQGTRLTVV.

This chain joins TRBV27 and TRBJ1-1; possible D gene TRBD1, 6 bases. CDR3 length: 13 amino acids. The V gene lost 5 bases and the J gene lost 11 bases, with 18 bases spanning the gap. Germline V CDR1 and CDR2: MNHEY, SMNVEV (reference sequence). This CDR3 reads CASSTLDRTRAFF. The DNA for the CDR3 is TGTGCCAGCAGTACCCTTGACAGGACCCGCGCTTTCTTT.

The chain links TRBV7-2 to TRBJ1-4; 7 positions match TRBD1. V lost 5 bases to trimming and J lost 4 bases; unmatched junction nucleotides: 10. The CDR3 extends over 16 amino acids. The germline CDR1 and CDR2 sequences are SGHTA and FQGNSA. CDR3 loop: CASSKLPGQNNEKLFF. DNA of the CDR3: TGTGCCAGCAGCAAGTTACCGGGACAGAATAATGAAAAACTGTTTTTT. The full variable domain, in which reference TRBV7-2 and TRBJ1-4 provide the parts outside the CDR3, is GAGVSQSPSNKVTEKGKDVELRCDPISGHTALYWYRQSLGQGLEFLIYFQGNSAPDKSGLPSDRFSAERTGGSVSTLTIQRTQQEDSAVYLCASSKLPGQNNEKLFFGSGTQLSVL.

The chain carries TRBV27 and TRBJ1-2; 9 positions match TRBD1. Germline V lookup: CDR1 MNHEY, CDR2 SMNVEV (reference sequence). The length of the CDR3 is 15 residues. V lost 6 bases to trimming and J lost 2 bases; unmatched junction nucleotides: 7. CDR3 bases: TGTGCCAGCAGGCAAATGACAGGGGGGAACTATGGCTACACCTTC. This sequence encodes CASRQMTGGNYGYTF.

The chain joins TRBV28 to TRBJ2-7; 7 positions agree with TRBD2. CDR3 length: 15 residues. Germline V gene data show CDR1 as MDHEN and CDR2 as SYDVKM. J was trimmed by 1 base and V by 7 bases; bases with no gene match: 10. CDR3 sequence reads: CASTSPGGPSYEQYF. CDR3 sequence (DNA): TGTGCCAGCACCAGTCCGGGGGGACCTTCCTACGAGCAGTACTTC.

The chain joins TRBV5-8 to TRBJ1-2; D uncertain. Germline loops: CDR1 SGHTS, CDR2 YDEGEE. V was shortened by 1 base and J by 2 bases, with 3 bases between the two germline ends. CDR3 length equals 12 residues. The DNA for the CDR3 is TGTGCCAGCAGCTTGCAAAACTATGGCTACACCTTC. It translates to CASSLQNYGYTF.

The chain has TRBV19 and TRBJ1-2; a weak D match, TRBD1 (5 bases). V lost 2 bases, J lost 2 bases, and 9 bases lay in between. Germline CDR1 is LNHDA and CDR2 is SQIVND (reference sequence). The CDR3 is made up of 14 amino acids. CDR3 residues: CASSITGGNYGYTF. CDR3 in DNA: TGTGCCAGTAGTATAACAGGTGGGAACTATGGCTACACCTTC.

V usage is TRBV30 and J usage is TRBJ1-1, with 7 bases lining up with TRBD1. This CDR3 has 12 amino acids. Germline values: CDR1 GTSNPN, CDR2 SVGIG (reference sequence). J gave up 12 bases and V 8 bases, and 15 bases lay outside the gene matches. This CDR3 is CAGGQSIIITFF. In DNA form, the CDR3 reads TGTGCCGGGGGACAGAGCATTATAATAACTTTCTTT.

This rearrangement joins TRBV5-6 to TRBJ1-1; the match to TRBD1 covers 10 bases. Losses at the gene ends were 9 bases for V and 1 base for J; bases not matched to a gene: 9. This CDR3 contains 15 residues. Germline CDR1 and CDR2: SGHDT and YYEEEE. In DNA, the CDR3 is TGTGCCACCTCAGGGGACAGGGGACAGAACACTGAAGCTTTCTTT. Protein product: CATSGDRGQNTEAFF.

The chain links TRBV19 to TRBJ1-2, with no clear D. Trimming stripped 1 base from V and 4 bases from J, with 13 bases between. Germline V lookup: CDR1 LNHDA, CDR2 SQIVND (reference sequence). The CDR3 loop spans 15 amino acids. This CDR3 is CASSIGPGSGYGYTF. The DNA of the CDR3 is TGTGCCAGTAGTATAGGTCCGGGGTCCGGCTATGGCTACACCTTC.

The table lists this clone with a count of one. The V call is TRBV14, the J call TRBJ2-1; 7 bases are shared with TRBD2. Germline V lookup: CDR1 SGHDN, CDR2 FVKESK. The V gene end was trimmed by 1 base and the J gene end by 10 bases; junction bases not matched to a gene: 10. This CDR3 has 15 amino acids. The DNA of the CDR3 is TGTGCCAGCAGCCAAGCCCTTCGGGGAGGGAAGGAGCAGTTCTTC. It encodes CASSQALRGGKEQFF.

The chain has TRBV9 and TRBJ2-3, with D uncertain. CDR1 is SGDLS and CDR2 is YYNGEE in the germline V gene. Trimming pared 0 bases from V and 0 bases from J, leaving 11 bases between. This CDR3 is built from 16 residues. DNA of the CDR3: TGTGCCAGCAGCGTAGGTGTTTATTCAAGCACAGATACGCAGTATTTT. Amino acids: CASSVGVYSSTDTQYF.